This is a list of T cell receptor beta chains from one sample in a study of T cells in localized non-small cell lung cancer. Measured with immunoSEQ multiplex PCR; TCRdb has only the in-frame clones, and not every one. The table has about 1,300 clones, 18% seen once; the top ten hold approximately 17%. The sequencing used lung tumor tissue, collected before any cancer treatment. The source is a female donor older than 55 with stage I squamous cell lung carcinoma. CDR3s include the opening cysteine and the closing phenylalanine or tryptophan. Fields, in order: J gene, V gene, clone size, D gene, CDR3 protein, CDR3 DNA. D genes are given only for firm matches. Clone size appears in some rows only: once, few, many, or a class for an expanded clone.

j_call: TRBJ2-2; v_call: TRBV15; clone_size: few; d_call: TRBD2; cdr3_aa: CATSRATSGAGELFF; cdr3_nt: TGTGCCACCAGCAGAGCGACTAGCGGGGCCGGGGAGCTGTTTTTT
j_call: TRBJ2-7; v_call: TRBV29-1; clone_size: NA; d_call: TRBD2; cdr3_aa: CSALRRAGGPGEQYF; cdr3_nt: TGCAGCGCCCTTAGGCGAGCGGGAGGGCCTGGCGAGCAGTACTTC
j_call: TRBJ1-1; v_call: TRBV7-2; clone_size: NA; d_call: NA; cdr3_aa: CASSLQGGTEAFF; cdr3_nt: TGTGCCAGCAGCTTACAGGGAGGCACTGAAGCTTTCTTT
j_call: TRBJ1-2; v_call: TRBV11-3; clone_size: NA; d_call: TRBD1; cdr3_aa: CASSSSTGGGYGYTF; cdr3_nt: TGTGCCAGCAGCTCCTCGACAGGGGGCGGCTATGGCTACACCTTC